The present T cell receptor beta chain was sequenced within a study of spatial heterogeneity in lung cancer. This clonotype was seen a few times. What it recognizes is unknown. CDR1 SNHLY and CDR2 FYNNEI come from the germline V gene. The CDR3 sequence is 12 residues long. The junction had 6 bases not matched to a gene; V was cut back by 11 bases and J by 4 bases. TCRdb recomputed calls from the 5' RACE reads with MiXCR, one row per CDR3 protein. The sample contains tens of thousands of distinct CDR3 sequences, approximately 20% of which appear only once. Study-level results: Blood carried ubiquitous expanded tumor TCRs more at resection than follow-up.

Time point defined: sample taken at primary tumor resection. The authors sequenced whole RNA from tumor, nontumor lung or frozen PBMC without sorting. A total of around 76 untreated early-stage non-small cell lung cancer patients served as donors. This TCR derives from a male donor with early-stage non-small cell lung cancer. The sequencing here drew on PBMCs, taken at surgery. This rearrangement joins TRBV2 to TRBJ2-5; 8 bases map to TRBD2. This CDR3 reads CASKRESETQYF. The CDR3 region has the DNA TGTGCCTCTAAGCGGGAGTCAGAGACCCAGTACTTC.